These 10 T cell receptor beta chains share one sample of origin, sequenced in a study of T cell repertoires in cytomegalovirus infection. The antigens for these receptors are not known. TCRdb processed the reads anew with MiXCR; each CDR3 protein has one entry. The table has hundreds of thousands of distinct CDR3 sequences, roughly a third seen once. This material consisted of cultured PBMCs, taken from culture after CMV antigen stimulation. These receptors all come from a human donor in good health (CMV status not recorded). Some clones in this sample may be carry-over from other donors' samples.

The chain uses TRBV19 and TRBJ2-5; perhaps TRBD1 as D (5 bases). Germline values: CDR1 LNHDA, CDR2 SQIVND (reference sequence). Between the trimmed V and J ends, which lost 5 bases and 5 bases, there was a span of 15 bases. This CDR3 region has 14 residues. As DNA, the CDR3 is TGTGCCAGTAGTCCCTACAGGATCGGGGAGACCCAGTACTTC. Translating it yields CASSPYRIGETQYF.

The rearrangement uses TRBV7-2 and TRBJ2-1; TRBD1 is a possible D gene (5 bases). Deletions cut 1 base from V and 6 bases from J, with 13 bases between. Germline CDR1 reads SGHTA; CDR2 reads FQGNSA. The CDR3 loop spans 15 amino acids. CDR3 residues: CASSLGGPKTNEQFF. The CDR3 nucleotides read TGTGCCAGCAGCTTAGGGGGCCCTAAAACCAATGAGCAGTTCTTC.

Here the CDR3 reads CASSLSSIDNEQFF. The CDR3 bases are TGTGCCAGCAGTTTAAGCTCAATTGACAATGAGCAGTTCTTC. The chain employs TRBV12-3 or TRBV12-4 and TRBJ2-1; D is unresolved. Trimming shortened V by 2 bases and J by 5 bases, and 10 bases separated the two germline ends. This CDR3 contains 14 residues.

This clonotype was detected ten times or more. The CDR3 loop is CASSLFWTATNYGYTF. CDR3 coding DNA: TGTGCCAGCAGCTTGTTTTGGACGGCTACGAACTATGGCTACACCTTC. The chain couples TRBV7-2 to TRBJ1-2; no clear D gene. Trimming cost V 3 bases and J 2 bases, with 16 bases left between them. Germline values: CDR1 SGHTA, CDR2 FQGNSA. This CDR3 spans 16 amino acids.

In its sample, this clonotype was seen many times. This chain joins TRBV6-1 and TRBJ2-4; D ambiguous. From germline, CDR1 is MNHNS and CDR2 SASEGT. V was pared by 6 bases and J by 0 bases, with 9 bases between. The CDR3 length is 14 residues. The CDR3 loop is CASRSLLAKNIQYF. The CDR3, as DNA: TGTGCCAGCAGGAGCTTACTAGCCAAAAACATTCAGTACTTC.

Concerning this clonotype itself: Compared with germline, one end of the junction differs, possibly owing to a read error. The chain employs TRBV20-1 and TRBJ2-7; a possible D gene is TRBD2 (6 bases). The CDR3 contains 12 residues. The germline CDR1 and CDR2 sequences are DFQATT and SNEGSKA (reference sequence). DNA of the CDR3: TGCAGTGCTAGTGATAGGGTGGAGGGAGAGCACTTC. This translates into CSASDRVEGEHF.

The chain links TRBV5-4 to TRBJ2-1, with D maybe TRBD2 (6 bases). The ends were cut back, 4 bases at V and 5 bases at J, with 16 bases in the middle. The CDR3 runs to 15 residues. CDR1 is SGHNT and CDR2 is YYREEE in the germline V gene (reference sequence). The CDR3 coding sequence is TGTGCCAGCAGCCTGGGACTCCCCGGGAACAATGAGCAGTTCTTC. Translation: CASSLGLPGNNEQFF.

The V call is TRBV18, the J call TRBJ1-5; no clear D. The CDR3 extends over 14 amino acids. Germline lookup yields CDR1 KGHSH and CDR2 LQKENI. The V gene lost 0 bases and the J gene lost 4 bases, with 7 bases spanning the gap. The DNA for the CDR3 is TGTGCCAGCTCACCACCAGGCCCAAATCAGCCCCAGCATTTT. Its translation: CASSPPGPNQPQHF.

The chain is built from TRBV7-9 and TRBJ1-1; D might be TRBD1 (6 bases). There are 13 residues in the CDR3. CDR1 SEHNR and CDR2 FQNEAQ come from the germline V gene (reference sequence). The V end lost 1 base, the J end lost 6 bases, and 9 bases lay between the germline ends. Here the CDR3 DNA reads TGTGCCAGCAGCTTAGATGGGACACCTGAAGCTTTCTTT. Translating gives CASSLDGTPEAFF.

CDR3 sequence reads: CASSPLPSVTMNTEAFF. The CDR3 DNA reads as TGTGCCAGCTCACCACTTCCCAGCGTGACTATGAACACTGAAGCTTTCTTT. The chain carries TRBV18 and TRBJ1-1; D is unclear. CDR3 length: 17 residues. V was cut by 1 base and J by 0 bases, with 15 bases left in between. CDR1 and CDR2 from the germline V gene are KGHSH and LQKENI.